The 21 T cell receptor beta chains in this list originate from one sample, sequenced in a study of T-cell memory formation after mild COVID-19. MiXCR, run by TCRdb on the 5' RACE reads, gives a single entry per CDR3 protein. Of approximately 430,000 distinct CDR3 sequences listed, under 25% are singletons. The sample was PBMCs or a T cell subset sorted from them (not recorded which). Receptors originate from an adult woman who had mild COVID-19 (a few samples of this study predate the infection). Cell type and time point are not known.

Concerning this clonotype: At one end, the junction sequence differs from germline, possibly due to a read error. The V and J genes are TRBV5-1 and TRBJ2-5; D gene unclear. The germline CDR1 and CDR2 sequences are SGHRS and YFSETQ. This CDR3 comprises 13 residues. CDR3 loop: CASSFVGEEAQYF. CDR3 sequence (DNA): TGCGCCAGCAGCTTTGTTGGGGAAGAGGCCCAGTACTTC.

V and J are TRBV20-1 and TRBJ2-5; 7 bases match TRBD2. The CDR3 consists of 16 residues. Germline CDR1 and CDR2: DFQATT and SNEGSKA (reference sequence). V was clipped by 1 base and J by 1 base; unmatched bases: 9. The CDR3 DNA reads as TGCAGTGCTAGAGCCTCTAGCGGAAGCCTCCAAGAGACCCAGTACTTC. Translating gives CSARASSGSLQETQYF.

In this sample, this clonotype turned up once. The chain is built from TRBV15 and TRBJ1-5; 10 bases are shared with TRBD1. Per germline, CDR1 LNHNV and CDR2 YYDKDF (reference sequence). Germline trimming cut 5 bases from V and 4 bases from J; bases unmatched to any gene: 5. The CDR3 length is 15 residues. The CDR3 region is CATSPGTGVNQPQHF. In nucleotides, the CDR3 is TGTGCCACCAGCCCCGGGACAGGGGTAAATCAGCCCCAGCATTTT. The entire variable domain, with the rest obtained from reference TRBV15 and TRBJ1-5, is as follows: DAMVIQNPRYQVTQFGKPVTLSCSQTLNHNVMYWYQQKSSQAPKLLFHYYDKDFNNEADTPDNFQSRRPNTSFCFLDIRSPGLGDTAMYLCATSPGTGVNQPQHFGDGTRLSIL.

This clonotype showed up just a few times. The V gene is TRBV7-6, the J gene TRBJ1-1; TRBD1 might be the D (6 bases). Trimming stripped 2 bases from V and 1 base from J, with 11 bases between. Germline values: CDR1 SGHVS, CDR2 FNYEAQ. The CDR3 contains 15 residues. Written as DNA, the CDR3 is TGTGCCAGCAGCTTAAGTGGGGGGCCGAACACTGAAGCTTTCTTT. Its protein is CASSLSGGPNTEAFF.

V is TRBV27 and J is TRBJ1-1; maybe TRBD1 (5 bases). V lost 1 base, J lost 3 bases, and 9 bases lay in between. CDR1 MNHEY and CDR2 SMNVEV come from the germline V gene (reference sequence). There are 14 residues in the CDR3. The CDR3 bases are TGTGCCAGCAGTTTATACATGGGGGACACTGAAGCTTTCTTT. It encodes CASSLYMGDTEAFF.

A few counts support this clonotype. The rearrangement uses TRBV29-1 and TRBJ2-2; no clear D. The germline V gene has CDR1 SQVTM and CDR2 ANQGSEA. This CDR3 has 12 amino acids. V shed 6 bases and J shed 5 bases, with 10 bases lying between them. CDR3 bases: TGCAGCGTAATTTGGGGAACCGGGGAGCTGTTTTTT. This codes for CSVIWGTGELFF.

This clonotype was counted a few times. CDR3 sequence: CASSPPSYDGGYGYTF. The CDR3 DNA follows: TGTGCCAGCTCACCACCATCCTATGATGGCGGCTATGGCTACACCTTC. The gene calls are TRBV18 and TRBJ1-2, with D uncertain. Per germline, CDR1 KGHSH and CDR2 LQKENI. The CDR3 contains 16 residues. V was shortened by 0 bases and J by 4 bases, with 15 bases between the two germline ends.

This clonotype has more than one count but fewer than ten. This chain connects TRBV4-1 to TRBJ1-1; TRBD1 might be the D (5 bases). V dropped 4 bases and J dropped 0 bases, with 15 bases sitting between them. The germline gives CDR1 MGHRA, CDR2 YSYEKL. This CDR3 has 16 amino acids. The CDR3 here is CASSPPEGAVNTEAFF. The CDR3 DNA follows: TGCGCCAGCAGCCCTCCTGAAGGGGCGGTGAACACTGAAGCTTTCTTT.

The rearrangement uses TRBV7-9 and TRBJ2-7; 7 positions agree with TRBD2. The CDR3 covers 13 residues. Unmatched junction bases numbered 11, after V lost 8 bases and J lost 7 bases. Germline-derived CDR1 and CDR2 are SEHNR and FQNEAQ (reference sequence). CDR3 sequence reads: CASVGGGPGEQYF. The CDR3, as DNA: TGTGCCAGCGTTGGCGGGGGACCGGGGGAGCAGTACTTC.

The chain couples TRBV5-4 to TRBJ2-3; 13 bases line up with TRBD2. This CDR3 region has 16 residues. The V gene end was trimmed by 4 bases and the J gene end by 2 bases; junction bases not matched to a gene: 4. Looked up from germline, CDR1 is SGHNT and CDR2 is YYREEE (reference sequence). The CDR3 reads CASSRTSGGHTDTQYF. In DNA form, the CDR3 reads TGTGCCAGCAGCCGGACTAGCGGGGGCCACACAGATACGCAGTATTTT.

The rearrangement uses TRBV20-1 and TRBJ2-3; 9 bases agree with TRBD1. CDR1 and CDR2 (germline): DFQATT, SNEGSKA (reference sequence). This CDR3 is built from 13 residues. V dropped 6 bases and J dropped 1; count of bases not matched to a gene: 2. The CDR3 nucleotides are TGCAGTGCCCGGACAGGGGGCACAGATACGCAGTATTTT. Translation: CSARTGGTDTQYF.

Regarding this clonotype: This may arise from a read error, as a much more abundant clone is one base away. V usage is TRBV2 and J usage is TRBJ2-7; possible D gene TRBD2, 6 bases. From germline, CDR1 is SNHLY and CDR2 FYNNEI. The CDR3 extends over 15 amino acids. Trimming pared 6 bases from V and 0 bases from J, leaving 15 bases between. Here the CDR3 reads CASSHTIGSSYEQYF. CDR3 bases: TGTGCCAGCAGCCACACTATCGGGAGCTCCTACGAGCAGTACTTC.

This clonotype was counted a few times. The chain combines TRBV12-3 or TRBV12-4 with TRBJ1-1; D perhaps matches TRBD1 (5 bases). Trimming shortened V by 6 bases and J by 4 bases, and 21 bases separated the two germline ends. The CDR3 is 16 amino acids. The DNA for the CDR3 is TGTGCCAGCAGCCCTACCTACGCGGGGGGGGGCACTGAAGCTTTCTTT. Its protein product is CASSPTYAGGGTEAFF.

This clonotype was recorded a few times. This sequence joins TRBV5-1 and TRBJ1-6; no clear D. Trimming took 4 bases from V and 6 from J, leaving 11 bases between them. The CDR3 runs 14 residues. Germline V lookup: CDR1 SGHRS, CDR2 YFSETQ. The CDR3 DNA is TGCGCCAGCAGCCGCGATCCCAGTAATTCACCCCTCCACTTT. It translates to CASSRDPSNSPLHF.

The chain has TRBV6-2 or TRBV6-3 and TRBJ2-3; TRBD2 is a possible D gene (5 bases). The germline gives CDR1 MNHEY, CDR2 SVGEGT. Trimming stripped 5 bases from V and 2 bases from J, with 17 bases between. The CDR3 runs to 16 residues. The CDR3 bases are TGTGCCAGCAGTCCCACGTTCAGCGGCTACACAGATACGCAGTATTTT. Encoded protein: CASSPTFSGYTDTQYF.

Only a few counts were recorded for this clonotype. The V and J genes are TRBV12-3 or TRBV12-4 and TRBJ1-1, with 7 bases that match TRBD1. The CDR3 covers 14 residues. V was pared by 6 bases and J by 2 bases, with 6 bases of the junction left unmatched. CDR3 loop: CASRRGTVNTEAFF. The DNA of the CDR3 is TGTGCCAGCAGACGGGGGACAGTCAACACTGAAGCTTTCTTT.

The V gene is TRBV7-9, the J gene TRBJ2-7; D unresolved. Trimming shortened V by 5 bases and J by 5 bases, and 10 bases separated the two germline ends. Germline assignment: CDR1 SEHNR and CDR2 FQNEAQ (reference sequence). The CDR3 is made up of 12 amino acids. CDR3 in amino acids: CASSPRPHEQYF. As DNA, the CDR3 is TGTGCCAGCAGCCCCCGTCCCCACGAGCAGTACTTC.

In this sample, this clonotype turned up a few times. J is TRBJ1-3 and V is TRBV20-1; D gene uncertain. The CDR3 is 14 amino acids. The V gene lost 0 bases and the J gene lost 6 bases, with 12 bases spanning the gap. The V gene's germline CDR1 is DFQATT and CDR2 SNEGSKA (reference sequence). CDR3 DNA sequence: TGCAGTGCTAGAGATGGAGGGCAGTTAAACACCATATATTTT. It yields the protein CSARDGGQLNTIYF.

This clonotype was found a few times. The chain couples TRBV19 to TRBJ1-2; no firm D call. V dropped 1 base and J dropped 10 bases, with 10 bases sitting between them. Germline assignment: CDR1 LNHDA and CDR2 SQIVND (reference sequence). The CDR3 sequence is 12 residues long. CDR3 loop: CASSIGGSYYTF. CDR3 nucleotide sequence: TGTGCCAGTAGTATAGGAGGCAGCTACTACACCTTC.

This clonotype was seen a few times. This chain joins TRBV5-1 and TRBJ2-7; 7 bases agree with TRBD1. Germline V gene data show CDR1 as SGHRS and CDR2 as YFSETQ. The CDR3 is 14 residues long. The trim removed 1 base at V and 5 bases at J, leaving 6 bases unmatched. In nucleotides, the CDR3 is TGCGCCAGCAGCTTGAGGGGGCCGATGAACGAGCAGTACTTC. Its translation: CASSLRGPMNEQYF.

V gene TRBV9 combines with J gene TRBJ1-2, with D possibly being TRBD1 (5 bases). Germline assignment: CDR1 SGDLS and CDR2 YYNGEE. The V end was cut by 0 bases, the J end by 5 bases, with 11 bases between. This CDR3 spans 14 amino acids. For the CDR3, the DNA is TGTGCCAGCAGCGTAGCTACTGGGGGGTATGGCTACACCTTC. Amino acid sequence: CASSVATGGYGYTF.